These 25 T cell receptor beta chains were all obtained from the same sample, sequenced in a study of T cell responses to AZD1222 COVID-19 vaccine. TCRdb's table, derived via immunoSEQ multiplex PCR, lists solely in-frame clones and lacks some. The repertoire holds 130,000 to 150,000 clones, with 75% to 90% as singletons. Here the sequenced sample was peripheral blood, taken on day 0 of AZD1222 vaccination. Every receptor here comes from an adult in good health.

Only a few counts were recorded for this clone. The CDR3 region has the DNA TGCGCCAGCAGCGTTACCCACACAGATACGCAGTATTTT. This translates into CASSVTHTDTQYF. V gene TRBV4-1 combines with J gene TRBJ2-3; no reliable D call. Germline loops: CDR1 MGHRA, CDR2 YSYEKL. CDR3 size: 13 residues. The germline V and J ends were trimmed by 5 bases and 2 bases, with 8 bases remaining between them.

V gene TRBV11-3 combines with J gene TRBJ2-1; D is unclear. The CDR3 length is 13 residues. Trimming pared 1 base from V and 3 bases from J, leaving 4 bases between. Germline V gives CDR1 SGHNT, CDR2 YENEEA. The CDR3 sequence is CASSLGHYNEQFF. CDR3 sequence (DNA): TGTGCCAGCAGCTTAGGCCACTACAATGAGCAGTTCTTC.

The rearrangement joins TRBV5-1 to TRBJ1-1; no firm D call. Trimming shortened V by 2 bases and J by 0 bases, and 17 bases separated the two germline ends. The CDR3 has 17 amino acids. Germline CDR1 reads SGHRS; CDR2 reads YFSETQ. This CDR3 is CASSFGSYWAMNTEAFF. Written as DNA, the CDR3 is TGCGCCAGCAGCTTTGGTTCATACTGGGCGATGAACACTGAAGCTTTCTTT.

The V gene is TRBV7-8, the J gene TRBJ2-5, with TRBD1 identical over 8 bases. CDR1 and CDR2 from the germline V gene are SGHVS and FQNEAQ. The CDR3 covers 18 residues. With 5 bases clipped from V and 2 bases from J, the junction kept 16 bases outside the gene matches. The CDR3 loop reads CASSPRIAHRGAQETQYF. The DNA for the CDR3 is TGTGCCAGCAGCCCAAGAATCGCGCACAGGGGGGCGCAAGAGACCCAGTACTTC.

DNA of the CDR3: TGTGCCAGCAGTTTATTTAAAAATACCGGGACAGCATCCTCCTACGAGCAGTACTTC. It yields the protein CASSLFKNTGTASSYEQYF. The chain uses TRBV28 and TRBJ2-7; 7 bases are shared with TRBD1. Germline CDR1 and CDR2: MDHEN and SYDVKM. This CDR3 spans 19 amino acids. After removal of 1 base from V and 0 bases from J, the junction contained 15 bases not matched to a gene.

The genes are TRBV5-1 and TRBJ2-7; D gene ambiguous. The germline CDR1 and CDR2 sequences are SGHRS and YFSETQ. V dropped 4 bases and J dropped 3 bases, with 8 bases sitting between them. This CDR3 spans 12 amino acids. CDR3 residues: CASSPGSYEQYF. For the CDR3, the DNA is TGCGCCAGCAGCCCGGGCAGCTACGAGCAGTACTTC. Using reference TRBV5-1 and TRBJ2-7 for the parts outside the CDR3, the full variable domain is KAGVTQTPRYLIKTRGQQVTLSCSPISGHRSVSWYQQTPGQGLQFLFEYFSETQRNKGNFPGRFSGRQFSNSRSEMNVSTLELGDSALYLCASSPGSYEQYFGPGTRLTVT.

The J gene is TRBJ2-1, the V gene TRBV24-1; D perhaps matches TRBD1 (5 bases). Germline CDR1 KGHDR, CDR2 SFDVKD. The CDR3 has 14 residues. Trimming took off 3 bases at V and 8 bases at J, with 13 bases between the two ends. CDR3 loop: CATSDPGKSYEQFF. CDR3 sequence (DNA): TGTGCCACCAGTGATCCAGGGAAGAGCTATGAGCAGTTCTTC.

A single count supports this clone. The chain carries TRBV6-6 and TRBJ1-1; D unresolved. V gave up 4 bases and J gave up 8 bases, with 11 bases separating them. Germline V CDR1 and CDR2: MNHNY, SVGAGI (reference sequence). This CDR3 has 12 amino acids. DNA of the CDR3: TGTGCCAGCAGTTCCTCGGACGGCGAAGCTTTCTTT. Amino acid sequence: CASSSSDGEAFF.

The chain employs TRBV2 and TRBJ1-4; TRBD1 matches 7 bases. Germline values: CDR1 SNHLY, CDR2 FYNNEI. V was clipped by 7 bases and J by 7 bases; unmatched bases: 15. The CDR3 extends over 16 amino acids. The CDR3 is CASTRDRPSAGEKLFF. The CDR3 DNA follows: TGTGCCAGCACCAGGGACAGACCATCGGCGGGTGAAAAACTGTTTTTT.

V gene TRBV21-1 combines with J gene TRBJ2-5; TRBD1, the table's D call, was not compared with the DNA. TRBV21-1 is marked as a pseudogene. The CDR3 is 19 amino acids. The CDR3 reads CASSKPLGDQGRRGETQYF. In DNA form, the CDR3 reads TGTGCCAGCAGCAAACCCCTGGGGGATCAGGGGAGACGAGGTGAGACCCAGTACTTC.

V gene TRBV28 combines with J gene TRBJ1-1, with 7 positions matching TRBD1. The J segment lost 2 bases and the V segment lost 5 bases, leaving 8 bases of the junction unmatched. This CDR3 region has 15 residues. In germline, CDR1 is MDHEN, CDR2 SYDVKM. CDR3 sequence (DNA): TGTGCCAGCAGTCCCCTAGGGACAGCTAACACTGAAGCTTTCTTT. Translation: CASSPLGTANTEAFF.

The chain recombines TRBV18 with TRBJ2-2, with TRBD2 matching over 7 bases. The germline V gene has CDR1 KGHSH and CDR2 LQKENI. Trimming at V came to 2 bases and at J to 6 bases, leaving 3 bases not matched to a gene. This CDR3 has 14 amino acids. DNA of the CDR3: TGTGCCAGCTCACCATCGGCGGGGGCCGGGGAGCTGTTTTTT. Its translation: CASSPSAGAGELFF.

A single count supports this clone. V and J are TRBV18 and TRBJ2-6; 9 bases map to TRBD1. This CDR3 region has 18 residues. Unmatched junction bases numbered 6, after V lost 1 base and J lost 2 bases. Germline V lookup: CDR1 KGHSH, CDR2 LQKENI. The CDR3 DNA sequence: TGTGCCAGCTCACCACGGACAGGGGCTCTAACTGGGGCCAACGTCCTGACTTTC. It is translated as CASSPRTGALTGANVLTF.

CDR3 in amino acids: CASSLGVEQFF. CDR3 nucleotides: TGCGCCAGCAGCTTAGGGGTTGAGCAGTTCTTC. V gene TRBV5-1 combines with J gene TRBJ2-1, with D possibly being TRBD1 (5 bases). This CDR3 is 11 amino acids long. With 2 bases removed from V and 9 bases from J, the gap between germline ends came to 6 bases. Germline V CDR1 and CDR2: SGHRS, YFSETQ.

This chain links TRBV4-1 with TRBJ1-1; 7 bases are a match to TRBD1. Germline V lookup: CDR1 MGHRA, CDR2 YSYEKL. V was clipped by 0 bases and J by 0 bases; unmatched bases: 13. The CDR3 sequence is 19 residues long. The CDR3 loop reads CASSQDFPTGARMNTEAFF. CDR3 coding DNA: TGCGCCAGCAGCCAAGATTTTCCTACAGGGGCTCGCATGAACACTGAAGCTTTCTTT.

The CDR3 bases are TGTGCCAGCAGCTTATTCGGTAGGAGAGGTGGCTACACCTTC. The encoded protein is CASSLFGRRGGYTF. This chain links TRBV5-6 with TRBJ1-2; no firm D call. This CDR3 is 14 amino acids long. In germline, CDR1 is SGHDT, CDR2 YYEEEE. The V end lost 2 bases, the J end lost 7 bases, and 15 bases lay between the germline ends.

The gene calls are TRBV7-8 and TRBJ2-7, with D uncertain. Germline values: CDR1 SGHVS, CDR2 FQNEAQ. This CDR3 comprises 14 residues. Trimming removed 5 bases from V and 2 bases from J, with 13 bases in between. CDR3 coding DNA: TGTGCCAGCAGCGCCTACAAGGGAACCTACGAGCAGTACTTC. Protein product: CASSAYKGTYEQYF.

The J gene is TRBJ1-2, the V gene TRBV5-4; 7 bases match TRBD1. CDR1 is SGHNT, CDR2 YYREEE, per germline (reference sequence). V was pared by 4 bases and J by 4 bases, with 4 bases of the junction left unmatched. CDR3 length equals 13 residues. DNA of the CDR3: TGTGCCAGCAGCCCGGGACAGACCTATGGCTACACCTTC. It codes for CASSPGQTYGYTF.

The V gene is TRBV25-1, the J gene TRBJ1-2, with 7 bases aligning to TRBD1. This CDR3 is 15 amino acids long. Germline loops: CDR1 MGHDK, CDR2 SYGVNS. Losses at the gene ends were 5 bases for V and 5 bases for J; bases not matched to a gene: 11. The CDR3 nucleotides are TGTGCCAGCAGTCAGACAGGGACAGAACGTTATGGCTACACCTTC. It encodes CASSQTGTERYGYTF.

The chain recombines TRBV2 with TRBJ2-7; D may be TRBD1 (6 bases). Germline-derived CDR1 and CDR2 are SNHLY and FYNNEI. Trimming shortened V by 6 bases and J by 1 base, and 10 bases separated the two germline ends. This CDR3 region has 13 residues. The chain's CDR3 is CASRGTRSYEQYF. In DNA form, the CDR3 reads TGTGCCAGCAGGGGGACACGTTCCTACGAGCAGTACTTC.

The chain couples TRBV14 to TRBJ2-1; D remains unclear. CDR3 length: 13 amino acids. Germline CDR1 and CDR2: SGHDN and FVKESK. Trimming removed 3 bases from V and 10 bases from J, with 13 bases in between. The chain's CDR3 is CASSHGNILEQFF. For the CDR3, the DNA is TGTGCCAGCAGCCATGGGAACATTCTGGAGCAGTTCTTC.

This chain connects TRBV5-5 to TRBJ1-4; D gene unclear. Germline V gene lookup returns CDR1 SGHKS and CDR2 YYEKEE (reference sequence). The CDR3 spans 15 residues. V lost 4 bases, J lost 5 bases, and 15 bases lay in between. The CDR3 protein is CASSPDRRKNEKLFF. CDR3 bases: TGTGCCAGCAGCCCAGACCGCCGAAAAAATGAAAAACTGTTTTTT.

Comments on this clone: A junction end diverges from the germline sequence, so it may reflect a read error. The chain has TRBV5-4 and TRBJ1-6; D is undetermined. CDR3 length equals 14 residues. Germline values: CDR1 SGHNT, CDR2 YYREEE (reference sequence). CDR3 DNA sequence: TGTGCCAGCAGCACCAACAGAAATAACTCACCCCTCCACTTT. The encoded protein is CASSTNRNNSPLHF.

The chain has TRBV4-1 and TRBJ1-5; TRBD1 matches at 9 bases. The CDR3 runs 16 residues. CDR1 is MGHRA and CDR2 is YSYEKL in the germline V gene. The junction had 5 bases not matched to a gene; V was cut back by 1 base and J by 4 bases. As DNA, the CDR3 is TGCGCCAGCAGCCAAGGGGACAGGGTGGGAAATCAGCCCCAGCATTTT. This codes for CASSQGDRVGNQPQHF.

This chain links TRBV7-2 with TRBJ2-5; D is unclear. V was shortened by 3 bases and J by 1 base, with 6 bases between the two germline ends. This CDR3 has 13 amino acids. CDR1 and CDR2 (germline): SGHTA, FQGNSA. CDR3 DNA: TGTGCCAGCAGCTTGCGTCTCCAAGAGACCCAGTACTTC. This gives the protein CASSLRLQETQYF.